This T cell receptor (beta chain) emerged from a study of OX40 agonist ivuxolimab in advanced cancers. The CDR3 spans 19 residues. The V end lost 6 bases, the J end lost 6 bases, and 32 bases lay between the germline ends. Germline CDR1 and CDR2: SNHLY and FYNNEI. This table comes from immunoSEQ multiplex PCR, and its TCRdb copy is limited to in-frame clones, with some not included. The sample carries roughly 50,000 clones, roughly 90% recorded once. The gene calls are TRBV2 and TRBJ1-1, with D perhaps matching TRBD1 (6 bases). Source: CD4+ or CD8+ T cells sorted from blood, taken in a trial of the OX40 agonist ivuxolimab. The receptor's source is an adult with an advanced solid tumor such as melanoma, head and neck, liver or kidney cancer. The CDR3 here is CASSTSPRTALLKGAEAFF. CDR3 DNA sequence: TGTGCCAGCAGCACTTCCCCTCGGACAGCCTTGCTGAAGGGCGCTGAAGCTTTCTTT.